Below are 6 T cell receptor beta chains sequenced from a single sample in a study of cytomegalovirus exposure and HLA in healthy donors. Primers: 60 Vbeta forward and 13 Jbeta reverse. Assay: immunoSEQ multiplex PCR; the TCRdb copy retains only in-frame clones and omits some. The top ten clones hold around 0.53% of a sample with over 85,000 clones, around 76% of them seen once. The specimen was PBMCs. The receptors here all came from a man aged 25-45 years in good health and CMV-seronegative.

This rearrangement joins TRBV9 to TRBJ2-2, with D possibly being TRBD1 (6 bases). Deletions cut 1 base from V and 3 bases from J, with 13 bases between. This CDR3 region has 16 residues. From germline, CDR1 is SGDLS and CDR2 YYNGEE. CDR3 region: CASSVSTGMDTGELFF. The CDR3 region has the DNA TGTGCCAGCAGCGTATCAACAGGGATGGACACCGGGGAGCTGTTTTTT.

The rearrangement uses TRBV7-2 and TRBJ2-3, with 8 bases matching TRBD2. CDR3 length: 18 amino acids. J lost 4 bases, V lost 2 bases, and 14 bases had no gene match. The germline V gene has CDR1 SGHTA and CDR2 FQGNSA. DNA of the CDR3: TGTGCCAGCAGCTTAAGGGGTCGGAGCGGGAGTATCTCAGATACGCAGTATTTT. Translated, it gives CASSLRGRSGSISDTQYF.

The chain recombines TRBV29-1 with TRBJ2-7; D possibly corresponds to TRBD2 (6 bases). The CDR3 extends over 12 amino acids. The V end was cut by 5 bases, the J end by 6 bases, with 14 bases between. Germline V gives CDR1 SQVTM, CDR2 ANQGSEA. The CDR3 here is CSVSLGGVEQYV. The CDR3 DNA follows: TGCAGCGTTTCTCTAGGAGGGGTCGAGCAGTACGTC.

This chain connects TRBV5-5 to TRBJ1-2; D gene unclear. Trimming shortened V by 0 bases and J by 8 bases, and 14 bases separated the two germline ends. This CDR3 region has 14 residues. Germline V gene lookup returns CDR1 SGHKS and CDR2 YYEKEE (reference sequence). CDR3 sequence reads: CASSLETALGGYTF. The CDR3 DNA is TGTGCCAGCAGCTTGGAGACTGCTCTTGGGGGCTACACCTTC.

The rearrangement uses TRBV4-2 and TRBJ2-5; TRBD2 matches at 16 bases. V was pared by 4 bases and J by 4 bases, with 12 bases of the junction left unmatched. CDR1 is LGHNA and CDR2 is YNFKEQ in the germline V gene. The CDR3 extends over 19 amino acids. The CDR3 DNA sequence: TGTGCCAGCAGCCCCCTCGGGACTAGCGGGGGGGCGTTTCCAGAGACCCAGTACTTC. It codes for CASSPLGTSGGAFPETQYF.

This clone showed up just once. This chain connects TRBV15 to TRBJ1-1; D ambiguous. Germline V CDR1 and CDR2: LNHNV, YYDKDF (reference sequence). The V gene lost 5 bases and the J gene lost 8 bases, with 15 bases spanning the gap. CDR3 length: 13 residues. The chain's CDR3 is CATSGFRELEAFF. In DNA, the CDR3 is TGTGCCACCAGCGGATTCCGGGAGCTGGAAGCTTTCTTT.